These T cell receptor beta chains were read from a single sample in a study of regulatory T cells in long-lasting Graves disease. One entry per CDR3 protein results from TCRdb running MiXCR on the multiplex PCR reads. The sample contains about 450,000 distinct CDR3 sequences, about a sixth of which appear only once. This sample was shared with a second study, whose subject was T cells in Graves' hyperthyroidism and ophthalmopathy.

The sequenced sample was peripheral blood mononuclear cells (PBMCs), obtained at new diagnosis, from a patient treated with antithyroid drugs. These receptors came from a woman under 40 with Graves disease. Each CDR3 is given with its conserved first and last residue. D genes are given only for firm matches. The listing skips clone size in some rows; elsewhere it reads once, few, many or a size class.

abundance	d_gene	v_gene	j_gene	CDR3aa	CDR3nt
many	TRBD2	TRBV20-1	TRBJ2-3	CSAILRTSGTSTDTQYF	TGCAGTGCTATACTACGGACTAGCGGGACTAGCACAGATACGCAGTATTTT
-	-	TRBV20-1	TRBJ1-2	CSADLFDYTF	TGCAGTGCGGATCTATTTGACTACACCTTC
many	-	TRBV24-1	TRBJ2-3	CATSDQAVSTDTQYF	TGTGCCACCAGTGACCAAGCGGTGTCCACAGATACGCAGTATTTT
-	TRBD1	TRBV5-1	TRBJ1-5	CASSFGTGGGNQPQHF	TGCGCCAGCAGCTTCGGGACAGGGGGAGGAAATCAGCCCCAGCATTTT
few	TRBD1	TRBV5-1	TRBJ2-1	CASSLTGADEQFF	TGCGCCAGCAGCTTGACAGGGGCGGATGAGCAGTTCTTC
once	-	TRBV28	TRBJ2-1	CACSEGGATVEQFF	TGTGCCTGCAGTGAGGGCGGGGCTACCGTTGAGCAGTTCTTC
few	-	TRBV6-4	TRBJ2-3	CASSDRLASTDTQYF	TGTGCCAGCAGTGACAGGCTAGCGAGCACAGATACGCAGTATTTT
many	-	TRBV7-9	TRBJ1-1	CASSLAAGGDTEAFF	TGTGCCAGCAGCTTAGCCGCCGGGGGGGACACTGAAGCTTTCTTT
many	-	TRBV7-6	TRBJ2-2	CASSLDTGRTGELFF	TGTGCCAGCAGCTTAGATACAGGGAGGACCGGGGAGCTGTTTTTT
few	TRBD1	TRBV2	TRBJ2-7	CAILGGTGGPYEQYF	TGTGCCATCCTCGGTGGGACAGGGGGCCCCTACGAGCAGTACTTC
-	-	TRBV28	TRBJ2-3	CASPPSRVSSTDTQYF	TGTGCCAGCCCTCCATCTAGGGTTTCTAGCACAGATACGCAGTATTTT
-	-	TRBV4-1	TRBJ2-5	CASSQTPSEETQYF	TGCGCCAGCAGCCAAACTCCTAGCGAAGAGACCCAGTACTTC
many	-	TRBV28	TRBJ2-7	CASSSVVYEQYF	TGTGCCAGCAGTTCGGTTGTCTACGAGCAGTACTTC
many	-	TRBV7-2	TRBJ1-3	CASSSRQGHGSGNTIYF	TGTGCCAGCAGCTCCCGACAAGGGCACGGTTCTGGAAACACCATATATTTT
many	-	TRBV7-2	TRBJ1-1	CAGGGRNTEAFF	TGTGCCGGGGGTGGGAGAAACACTGAAGCTTTCTTT
few	TRBD2	TRBV28	TRBJ2-2	CASLAGGNTGELFF	TGTGCCAGCTTAGCGGGAGGCAACACCGGGGAGCTGTTTTTT
many	TRBD2	TRBV29-1	TRBJ2-7	CSVGRAGDEQYF	TGCAGCGTTGGCCGAGCGGGGGACGAGCAGTACTTC
many	-	TRBV27	TRBJ1-1	CASTPGSNTEAFF	TGTGCCAGCACCCCCGGGTCGAACACTGAAGCTTTCTTT
many	-	TRBV2	TRBJ2-1	CASNLGTGNEQFF	TGTGCCAGTAACCTCGGGACTGGCAATGAGCAGTTCTTC
few	TRBD2	TRBV29-1	TRBJ2-1	CSVGRIGYNEQFF	TGCAGCGTCGGGAGGATCGGTTACAATGAGCAGTTCTTC
few	-	TRBV5-4	TRBJ2-3	CASSLEYAGPSTDTQYF	TGTGCCAGCAGCTTGGAGTACGCCGGGCCAAGCACAGATACGCAGTATTTT
-	-	TRBV27	TRBJ2-1	CASRRAPGQGQASGRNEQFF	TGTGCCAGCAGGCGGGCCCCGGGACAGGGGCAAGCTAGCGGGAGAAATGAGCAGTTCTTC
few	-	TRBV28	TRBJ2-1	CASSSSGVGIHEQFF	TGTGCCAGCAGCTCCTCGGGAGTCGGGATCCATGAGCAGTTCTTC
few	-	TRBV15	TRBJ2-7	CATSRVQGPNEQYF	TGTGCCACCAGCAGAGTCCAGGGGCCGAACGAGCAGTACTTC
many	TRBD2	TRBV12-3/TRBV12-4	TRBJ2-1	CASSVRGDSYNEQFF	TGTGCCAGCTCTGTGCGGGGGGACTCCTACAATGAGCAGTTCTTC
-	TRBD1	TRBV6-2/TRBV6-3	TRBJ1-1	CASSYRGRNTEAFF	TGTGCCAGCAGTTATAGGGGGCGAAACACTGAAGCTTTCTTT
many	-	TRBV10-3	TRBJ2-2	CAISKISYTGELFF	TGTGCCATCAGTAAGATTTCTTACACCGGGGAGCTGTTTTTT
many	TRBD1	TRBV20-1	TRBJ1-1	CSANQWTGTNTEAFF	TGCAGTGCTAACCAATGGACAGGGACGAACACTGAAGCTTTCTTT
-	-	TRBV7-8	TRBJ1-5	CASSSDRLRNQPQHF	TGTGCCAGCAGCTCCGACAGGCTACGCAATCAGCCCCAGCATTTT
many	-	TRBV28	TRBJ1-4	CASSFGPFGGDNEKLFF	TGTGCCAGCAGTTTTGGACCCTTCGGCGGAGATAATGAAAAACTGTTTTTT
many	-	TRBV5-1	TRBJ1-5	CASSPDGQPNQPQHF	TGCGCCAGCAGCCCAGATGGACAGCCCAATCAGCCCCAGCATTTT
few	-	TRBV27	TRBJ2-3	CASLNWGTDTQYF	TGTGCCAGCCTTAATTGGGGCACAGATACGCAGTATTTT
few	-	TRBV20-1	TRBJ2-1	CSAPTASGSYNERFF	TGCAGTGCCCCAACCGCCTCGGGCTCCTACAATGAGCGGTTCTTC
-	-	TRBV27	TRBJ1-2	CASFYRDGYTF	TGTGCCAGCTTTTACAGGGATGGCTACACCTTC
-	TRBD2	TRBV12-5	TRBJ2-2	CASSTSGNTGELFF	TGTGCTAGCAGCACTAGCGGAAACACCGGGGAGCTGTTTTTT
many	TRBD1	TRBV15	TRBJ1-4	CATSSRDSEKLFF	TGTGCCACCAGCAGCCGGGACAGTGAAAAACTGTTTTTT